This note documents a single T cell receptor beta chain sequence. This CDR3 is 17 amino acids long. The germline CDR1 and CDR2 sequences are MNHEY and SMNVEV (reference sequence). Trimming shortened V by 2 bases and J by 0 bases, and 14 bases separated the two germline ends. These data originate in a study of cytomegalovirus exposure and HLA in healthy donors. Study context: Within an early data release were about 85 million unique TCRs drawn from HLA-typed donors.

Use of 60 Vbeta and 13 Jbeta primers characterized the PCR. Generated by immunoSEQ multiplex PCR, the TCRdb table keeps only in-frame clones and is missing some. The sample holds 150,000 to 200,000 clones, roughly 70% seen once. The sample was PBMCs. The chain uses TRBV27 and TRBJ1-5, with a weak D call TRBD1 (5 bases). The TCR comes from a woman younger than 45 in good health and CMV-seronegative. The CDR3 DNA reads as TGTGCCAGCAGTTTACGTCAGACAGAATATAGCAATCAGCCCCAGCATTTT. It translates to CASSLRQTEYSNQPQHF.